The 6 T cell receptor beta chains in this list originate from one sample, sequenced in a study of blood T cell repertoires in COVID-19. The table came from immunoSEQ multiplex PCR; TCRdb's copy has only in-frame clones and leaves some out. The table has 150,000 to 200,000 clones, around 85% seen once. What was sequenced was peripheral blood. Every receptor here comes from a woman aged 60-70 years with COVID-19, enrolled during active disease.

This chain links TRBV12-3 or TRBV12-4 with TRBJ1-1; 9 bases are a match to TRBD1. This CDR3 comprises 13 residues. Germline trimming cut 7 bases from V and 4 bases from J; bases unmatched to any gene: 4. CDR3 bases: TGTGCCAGCATTACGACAGGGGGCACTGAAGCTTTCTTT. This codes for CASITTGGTEAFF.

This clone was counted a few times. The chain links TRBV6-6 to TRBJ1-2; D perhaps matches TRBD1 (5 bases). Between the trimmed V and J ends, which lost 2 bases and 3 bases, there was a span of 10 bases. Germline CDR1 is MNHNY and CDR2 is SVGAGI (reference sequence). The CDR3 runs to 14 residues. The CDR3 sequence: CASSYTQVDYGYTF. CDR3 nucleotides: TGTGCCAGCAGTTACACACAGGTCGACTATGGCTACACCTTC.

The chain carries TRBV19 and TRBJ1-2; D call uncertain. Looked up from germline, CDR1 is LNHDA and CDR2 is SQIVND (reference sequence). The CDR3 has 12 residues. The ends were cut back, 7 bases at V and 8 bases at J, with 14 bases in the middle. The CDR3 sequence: CASTIGQKGYTF. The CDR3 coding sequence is TGTGCCAGTACCATTGGGCAAAAGGGCTACACCTTC.

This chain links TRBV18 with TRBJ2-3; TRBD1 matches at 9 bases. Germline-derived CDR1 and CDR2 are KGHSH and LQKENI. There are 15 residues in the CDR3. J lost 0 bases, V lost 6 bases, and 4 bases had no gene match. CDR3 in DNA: TGTGCCAGCTCCCCGGGACAGGGAAGCACAGATACGCAGTATTTT. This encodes CASSPGQGSTDTQYF.

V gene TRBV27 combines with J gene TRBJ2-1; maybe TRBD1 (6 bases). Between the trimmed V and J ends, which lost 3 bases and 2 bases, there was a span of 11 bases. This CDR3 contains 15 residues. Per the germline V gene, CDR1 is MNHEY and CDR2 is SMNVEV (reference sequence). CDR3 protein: CASSFGQGPYNEQFF. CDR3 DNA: TGTGCCAGCAGTTTTGGGCAGGGGCCCTACAATGAGCAGTTCTTC.

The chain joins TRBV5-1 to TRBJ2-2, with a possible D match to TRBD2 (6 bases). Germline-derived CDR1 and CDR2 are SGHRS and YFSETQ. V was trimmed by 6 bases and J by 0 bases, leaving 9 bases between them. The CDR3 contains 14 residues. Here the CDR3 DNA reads TGCGCCAGCATCGGCGGGGCGAACACCGGGGAGCTGTTTTTT. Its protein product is CASIGGANTGELFF.